This section outlines one T cell receptor beta chain sequence together with its context. What this receptor recognizes is not known. No base quality information exists; no much larger clone differs at one position. These data belong to a study of T cell repertoires in cytomegalovirus infection (dated by TCRdb to the late 2010s). Study-wide context: Because public TCR beta signatures pointed to carriage of CMV infection together with the matching HLA type, the HLA type of each donor mattered for the analysis. General study outcomes and caveats: Carriers of CMV infection plus the relevant HLA type were discriminated by the cumulative frequency of public TCR beta family members in the study cohort and in an independent 352-donor cohort. The ex vivo response was dominated by HLA-C-restricted CMV-specific TCR beta clonotypes, which also provided the single most frequent clonotype in two of eight donors.

This sample was sequenced with an Illumina HiSeq 1500. TCRdb trimmed the raw reads at Q25, called clones with MiXCR and kept productive beta chains. Rows matching on CDR3 protein sequence are summarized as one entry with the most common DNA and genes. The sample table records more than 150,000 distinct CDR3 sequences; roughly 30% of these occur just once. Approximately 31% of the sample is taken by the ten largest. From cysteine to phenylalanine, the CDR3 is 13 amino acids long. The retained sequence is limited to the CDR3, 39 bases, with the frame set at the first base. CDR1 and CDR2 are drawn from the germline V gene: SNHLY, FYNNEI. V and J are trimmed by 6 bases and 6 bases, and the gene matches miss 7 bases of the junction.

This chain joins TRBV2 to TRBJ1-2; TRBD1 fits 7 bases in the junction. This sequence originates from a human donor in good health (CMV status not recorded). Some clones in this sample may be carry-over from other donors' samples. The specimen sequenced was PBMCs. Read as DNA, the sequence is TGTGCCAGCAGAGCACGGGACAGTGATGGCTACACCTTC. This sequence encodes CASRARDSDGYTF. The CDR3, completed at both ends by the reference TRBV2 and TRBJ1-2 genes, gives the full variable domain EPEVTQTPSHQVTQMGQEVILRCVPISNHLYFYWYRQILGQKVEFLVSFYNNEISEKSEIFDDQFSVERPDGSNFTLKIRSTKLEDSAMYFCASRARDSDGYTFGSGTRLTVV.